Listed here is a single T cell receptor (beta chain). At the DNA level, this CDR3 is encoded by other sequences in the same sample as well. Authors' analysis steps: Quantification of nucleated cells was approximated via reference gene primer amplification. Measured with immunoSEQ multiplex PCR; TCRdb has only the in-frame clones, and not every one. V and J calls and clone size are copied from that table; D and trimming were computed from the DNA. The sample yields 250,000 to 400,000 clones, about 91% seen once. The CDR3 runs to 13 residues. Germline V gene lookup returns CDR1 MNHEY and CDR2 SVGAGI. V gave up 6 bases and J gave up 1 base, with 7 bases separating them. The sample comes from a study of blood T cell repertoires in COVID-19. Turning to the study itself: Donors in the United States, Italy and Spain gave samples during acute or convalescent COVID-19.

Seattle's cohort entered during active infection and was followed longitudinally. Input material: peripheral blood. The chain carries TRBV6-5 and TRBJ1-5; D is undetermined. The TCR originated in a woman in her thirties with COVID-19, enrolled during active disease. CDR3 in amino acids: CASRTGSNQPQHF. For the CDR3, the DNA is TGTGCCAGCAGGACGGGGAGCAATCAGCCCCAGCATTTT.